Listed below are T cell receptor beta chains from one sample, sequenced in a study of pediatric ulcerative colitis. This table comes from immunoSEQ multiplex PCR, and its TCRdb copy is limited to in-frame clones, with some not included. The sample comprises 20,000 to 25,000 clones, 65% to 80% of which are singletons, and about 8.3% rests with the top ten. Material for sequencing was gut tissue. The origin of the receptors is a boy between 10 and 17 years old with severe ulcerative colitis. Each CDR3 is given without its conserved first and last residue.

TRBJ2-5	TRBV18	ASSPQSGTETQY
TRBJ2-1	TRBV25-1	ASSAKPGPKQNPNEQF
TRBJ2-1	TRBV4-2	ASSQELAPGGEQF
TRBJ2-6	TRBV6-4	ASSGTGGSGANVLT
TRBJ1-2	TRBV6-5	ASTVKESSGGYT
TRBJ2-1	TRBV20-1	SARTGSEQF
TRBJ1-2	TRBV23-1	ASSQGNYGYT
TRBJ2-7	TRBV5-4	ASSCDRGCPTYEQY
TRBJ1-2	TRBV28	ASLDRGLHYGYT
TRBJ2-3	TRBV19	ASSTQMGLPDSPY
TRBJ2-1	TRBV18	ASSPPGLAAIDEQF
TRBJ2-1	TRBV27	ASSSSGLAGAKNEQF
TRBJ1-5	TRBV6-1	ASSERGVLILNQPQH
TRBJ1-3	TRBV18	ASSAQDSGNTIY
TRBJ1-1	TRBV5-1	ASSQGTVTEAF
TRBJ1-1	TRBV2	ASQDRENTEAF
TRBJ2-3	TRBV21-1	ASSKRRWESSGGSTDTQY
TRBJ2-3	TRBV4-1	ASTIDSLDTDTQY
TRBJ2-7	TRBV6-5	ASSRTGTSYEQY
TRBJ1-2	TRBV7-2	ASSQEDSANYGYT
TRBJ2-3	TRBV4-1	ASSQVAVPATDTQY
TRBJ2-3	TRBV5-1	ASSLQGATSTDTQY